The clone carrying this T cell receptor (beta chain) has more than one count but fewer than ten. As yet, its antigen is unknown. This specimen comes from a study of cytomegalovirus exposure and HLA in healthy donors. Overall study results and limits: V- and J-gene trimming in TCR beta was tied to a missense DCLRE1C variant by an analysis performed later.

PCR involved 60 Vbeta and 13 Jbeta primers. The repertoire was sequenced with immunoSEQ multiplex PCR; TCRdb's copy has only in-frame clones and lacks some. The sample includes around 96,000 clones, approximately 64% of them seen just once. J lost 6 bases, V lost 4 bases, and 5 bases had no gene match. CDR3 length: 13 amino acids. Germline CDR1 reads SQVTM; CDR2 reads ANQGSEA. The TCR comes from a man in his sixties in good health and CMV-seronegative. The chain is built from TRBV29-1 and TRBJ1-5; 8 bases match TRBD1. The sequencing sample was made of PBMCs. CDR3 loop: CSVGGQGGQPQHF. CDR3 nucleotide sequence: TGCAGCGTTGGAGGACAGGGTGGTCAGCCCCAGCATTTT.